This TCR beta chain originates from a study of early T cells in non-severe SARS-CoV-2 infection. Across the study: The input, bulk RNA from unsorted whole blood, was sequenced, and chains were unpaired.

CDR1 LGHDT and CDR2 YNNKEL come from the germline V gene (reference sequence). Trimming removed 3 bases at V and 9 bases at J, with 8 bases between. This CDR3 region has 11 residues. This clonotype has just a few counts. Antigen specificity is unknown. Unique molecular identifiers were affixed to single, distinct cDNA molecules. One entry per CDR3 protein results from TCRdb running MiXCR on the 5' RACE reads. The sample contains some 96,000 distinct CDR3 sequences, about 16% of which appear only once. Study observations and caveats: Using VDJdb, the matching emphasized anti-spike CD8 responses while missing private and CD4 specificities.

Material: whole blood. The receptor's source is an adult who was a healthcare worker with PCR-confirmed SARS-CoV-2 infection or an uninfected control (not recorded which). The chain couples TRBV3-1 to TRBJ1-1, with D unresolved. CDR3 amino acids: CASSHGQKAFF. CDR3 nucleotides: TGTGCCAGCAGCCACGGGCAGAAAGCTTTCTTT.